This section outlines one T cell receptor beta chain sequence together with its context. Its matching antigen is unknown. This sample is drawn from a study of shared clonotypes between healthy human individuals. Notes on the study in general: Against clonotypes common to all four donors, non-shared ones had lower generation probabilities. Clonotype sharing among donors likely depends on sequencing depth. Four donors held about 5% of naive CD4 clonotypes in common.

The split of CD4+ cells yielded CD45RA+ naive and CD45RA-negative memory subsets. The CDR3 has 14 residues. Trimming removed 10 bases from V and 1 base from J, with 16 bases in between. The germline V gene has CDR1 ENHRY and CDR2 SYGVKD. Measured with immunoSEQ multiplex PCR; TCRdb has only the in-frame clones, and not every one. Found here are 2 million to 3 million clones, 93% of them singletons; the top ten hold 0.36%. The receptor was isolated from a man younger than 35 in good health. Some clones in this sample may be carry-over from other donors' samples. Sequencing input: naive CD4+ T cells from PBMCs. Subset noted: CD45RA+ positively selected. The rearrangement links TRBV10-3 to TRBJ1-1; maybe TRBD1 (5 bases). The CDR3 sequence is CATGMGGQNTEAFF. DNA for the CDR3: TGTGCCACCGGAATGGGTGGACAGAACACTGAAGCTTTCTTT.